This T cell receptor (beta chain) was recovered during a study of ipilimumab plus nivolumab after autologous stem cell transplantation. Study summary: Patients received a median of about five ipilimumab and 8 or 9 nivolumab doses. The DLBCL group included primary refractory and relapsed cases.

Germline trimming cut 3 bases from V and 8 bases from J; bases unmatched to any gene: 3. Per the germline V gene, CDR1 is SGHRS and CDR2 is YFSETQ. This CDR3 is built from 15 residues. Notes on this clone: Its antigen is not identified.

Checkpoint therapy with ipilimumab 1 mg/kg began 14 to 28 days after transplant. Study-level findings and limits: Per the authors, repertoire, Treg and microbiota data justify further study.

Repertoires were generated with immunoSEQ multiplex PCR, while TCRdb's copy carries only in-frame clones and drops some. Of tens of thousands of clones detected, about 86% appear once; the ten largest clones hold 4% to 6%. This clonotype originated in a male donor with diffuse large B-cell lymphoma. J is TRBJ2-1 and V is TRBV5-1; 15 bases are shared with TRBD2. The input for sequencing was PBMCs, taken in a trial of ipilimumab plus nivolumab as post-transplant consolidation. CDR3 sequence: CASSSGLAGGDEQFF. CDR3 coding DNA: TGCGCCAGCAGCTCGGGACTAGCGGGGGGCGATGAGCAGTTCTTC.